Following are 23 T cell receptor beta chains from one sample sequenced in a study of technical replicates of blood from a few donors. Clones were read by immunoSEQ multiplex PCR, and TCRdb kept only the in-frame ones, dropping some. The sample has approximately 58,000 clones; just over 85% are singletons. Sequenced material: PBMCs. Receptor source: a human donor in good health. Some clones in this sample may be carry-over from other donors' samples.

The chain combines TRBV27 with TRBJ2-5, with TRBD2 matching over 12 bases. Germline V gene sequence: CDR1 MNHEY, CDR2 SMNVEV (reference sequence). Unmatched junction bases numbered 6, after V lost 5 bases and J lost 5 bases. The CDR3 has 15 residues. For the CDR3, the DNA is TGTGCCAGCAGTACCCGACTAGCGGGGGTGGAGACCCAGTACTTC. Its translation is CASSTRLAGVETQYF.

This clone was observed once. The CDR3: CAWSVGAGLMLGYTF. For the CDR3, the DNA is TGTGCCTGGAGTGTAGGGGCAGGGCTAATGCTTGGCTACACCTTC. This chain connects TRBV30 to TRBJ1-2; D might be TRBD1 (5 bases). There are 15 residues in the CDR3. Trimming removed 0 bases at V and 7 bases at J, with 18 bases between. Germline assignment: CDR1 GTSNPN and CDR2 SVGIG (reference sequence). The full variable domain, rest sourced from reference TRBV30 and TRBJ1-2, is SQTIHQWPATLVQPVGSPLSLECTVEGTSNPNLYWYRQAAGRGLQLLFYSVGIGQISSEVPQNLSASRPQDRQFILSSKKLLLSDSGFYLCAWSVGAGLMLGYTFGSGTRLTVV.

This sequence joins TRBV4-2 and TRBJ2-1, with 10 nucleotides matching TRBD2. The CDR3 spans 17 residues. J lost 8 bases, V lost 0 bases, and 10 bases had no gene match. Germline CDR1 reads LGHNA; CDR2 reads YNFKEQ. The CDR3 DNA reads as TGTGCCAGCAGCCAAGAAGGGCTAGCGGGAGTGGGGGATGAGCAGTTCTTC. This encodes CASSQEGLAGVGDEQFF.

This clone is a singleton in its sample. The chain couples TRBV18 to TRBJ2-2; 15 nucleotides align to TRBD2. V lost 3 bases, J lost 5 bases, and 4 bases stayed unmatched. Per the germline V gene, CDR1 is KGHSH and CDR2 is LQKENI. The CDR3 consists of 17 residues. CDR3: CASSPPGLAGGTGELFF. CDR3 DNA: TGTGCCAGCTCACCTCCGGGACTAGCGGGAGGAACCGGGGAGCTGTTTTTT.

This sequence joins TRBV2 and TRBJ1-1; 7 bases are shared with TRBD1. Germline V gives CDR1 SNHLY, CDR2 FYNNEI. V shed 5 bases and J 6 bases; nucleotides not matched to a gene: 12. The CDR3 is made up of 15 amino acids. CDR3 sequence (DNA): TGTGCCAGCAGTCCAACCCCAAGAGGGGGCTCTGAAGCTTTCTTT. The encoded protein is CASSPTPRGGSEAFF.

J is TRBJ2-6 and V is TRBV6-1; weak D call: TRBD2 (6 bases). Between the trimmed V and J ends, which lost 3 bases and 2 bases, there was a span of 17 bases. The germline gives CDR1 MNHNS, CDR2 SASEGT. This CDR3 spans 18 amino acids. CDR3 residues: CASSESDPGLTGANVLTF. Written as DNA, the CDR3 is TGTGCCAGCAGTGAGTCGGATCCGGGACTCACTGGGGCCAACGTCCTGACTTTC.

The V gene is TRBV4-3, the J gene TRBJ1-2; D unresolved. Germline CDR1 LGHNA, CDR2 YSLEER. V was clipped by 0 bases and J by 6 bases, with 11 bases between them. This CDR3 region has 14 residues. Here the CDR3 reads CASSQDPSRNGYTF. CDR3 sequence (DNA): TGCGCCAGCAGCCAAGATCCTTCGCGTAATGGCTACACCTTC.

The CDR3 sequence: CASSEAREQYF. Written as DNA, the CDR3 is TGTGCCAGCAGTGAAGCTCGCGAGCAGTACTTC. The chain is built from TRBV2 and TRBJ2-7; D is uncertain. The CDR3 contains 11 residues. V was pared by 0 bases and J by 6 bases, with 3 bases between. Germline values: CDR1 SNHLY, CDR2 FYNNEI.

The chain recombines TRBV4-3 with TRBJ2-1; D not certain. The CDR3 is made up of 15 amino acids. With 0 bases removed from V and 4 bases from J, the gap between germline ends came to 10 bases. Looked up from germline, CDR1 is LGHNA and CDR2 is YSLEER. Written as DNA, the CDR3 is TGCGCCAGCAGCCAAGACTTCCCAGAATACAATGAGCAGTTCTTC. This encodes CASSQDFPEYNEQFF.

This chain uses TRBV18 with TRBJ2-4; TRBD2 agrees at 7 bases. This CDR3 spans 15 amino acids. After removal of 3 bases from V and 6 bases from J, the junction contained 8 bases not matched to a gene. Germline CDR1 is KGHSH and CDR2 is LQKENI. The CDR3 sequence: CASSPFTSGGNIQYF. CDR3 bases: TGTGCCAGCTCACCGTTTACGTCGGGGGGAAACATTCAGTACTTC.

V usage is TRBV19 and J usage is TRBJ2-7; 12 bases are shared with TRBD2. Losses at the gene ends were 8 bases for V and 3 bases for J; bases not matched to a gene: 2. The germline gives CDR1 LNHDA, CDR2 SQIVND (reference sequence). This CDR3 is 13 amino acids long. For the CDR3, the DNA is TGTGCCAGTTCGACTAGCGGGGGCTACGAGCAGTACTTC. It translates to CASSTSGGYEQYF. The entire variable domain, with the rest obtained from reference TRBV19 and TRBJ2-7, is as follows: DGGITQSPKYLFRKEGQNVTLSCEQNLNHDAMYWYRQDPGQGLRLIYYSQIVNDFQKGDIAEGYSVSREKKESFPLTVTSAQKNPTAFYLCASSTSGGYEQYFGPGTRLTVT.

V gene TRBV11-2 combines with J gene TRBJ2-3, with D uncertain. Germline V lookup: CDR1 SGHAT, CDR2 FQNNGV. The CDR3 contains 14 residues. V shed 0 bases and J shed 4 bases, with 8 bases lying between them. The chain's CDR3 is CASSLDQFPDTQYF. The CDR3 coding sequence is TGTGCCAGCAGCTTAGATCAGTTTCCAGATACGCAGTATTTT.

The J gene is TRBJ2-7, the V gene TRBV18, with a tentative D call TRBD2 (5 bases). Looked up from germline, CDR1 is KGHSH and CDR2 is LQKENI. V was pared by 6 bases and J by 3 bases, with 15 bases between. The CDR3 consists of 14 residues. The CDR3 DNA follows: TGTGCCAGCTCTCCGAGGTCCGGGGACTACGAGCAGTACTTC. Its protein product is CASSPRSGDYEQYF.

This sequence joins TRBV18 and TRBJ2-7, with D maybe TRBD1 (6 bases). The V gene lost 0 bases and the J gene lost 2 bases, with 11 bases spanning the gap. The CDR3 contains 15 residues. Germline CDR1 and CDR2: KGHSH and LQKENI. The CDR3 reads CASSPPFAGAYEQYF. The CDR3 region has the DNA TGTGCCAGCTCACCACCGTTTGCAGGGGCCTACGAGCAGTACTTC.

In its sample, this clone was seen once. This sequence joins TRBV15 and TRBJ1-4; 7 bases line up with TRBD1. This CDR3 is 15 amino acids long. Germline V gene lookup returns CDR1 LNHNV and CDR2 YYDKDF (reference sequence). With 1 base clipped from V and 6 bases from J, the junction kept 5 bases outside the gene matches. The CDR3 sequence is CATSRAQGKYEKLFF. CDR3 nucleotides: TGTGCCACCAGCAGAGCACAGGGGAAGTATGAAAAACTGTTTTTT.

The CDR3 here is CASSSTSGRRVYNEQFF. CDR3 nucleotide sequence: TGTGCCAGTAGTAGCACTAGCGGGAGGAGGGTCTACAATGAGCAGTTCTTC. This rearrangement joins TRBV19 to TRBJ2-1, with 12 bases lining up with TRBD2. This CDR3 is 17 amino acids long. The V segment lost 4 bases and the J segment 3 bases; nucleotides outside the gene matches: 7. Germline V gene lookup returns CDR1 LNHDA and CDR2 SQIVND (reference sequence).

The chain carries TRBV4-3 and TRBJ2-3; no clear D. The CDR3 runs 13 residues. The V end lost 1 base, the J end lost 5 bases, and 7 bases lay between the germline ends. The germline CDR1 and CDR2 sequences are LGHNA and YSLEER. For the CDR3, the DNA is TGCGCCAGCAGCCAAGGATCAGGAGATACGCAGTATTTT. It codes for CASSQGSGDTQYF.

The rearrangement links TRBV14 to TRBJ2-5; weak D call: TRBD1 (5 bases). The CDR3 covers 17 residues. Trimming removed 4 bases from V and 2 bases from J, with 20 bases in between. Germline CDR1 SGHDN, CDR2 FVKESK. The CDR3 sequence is CASSRPWGGQEQETQYF. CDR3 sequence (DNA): TGTGCCAGCAGCCGCCCTTGGGGCGGCCAAGAACAAGAGACCCAGTACTTC.

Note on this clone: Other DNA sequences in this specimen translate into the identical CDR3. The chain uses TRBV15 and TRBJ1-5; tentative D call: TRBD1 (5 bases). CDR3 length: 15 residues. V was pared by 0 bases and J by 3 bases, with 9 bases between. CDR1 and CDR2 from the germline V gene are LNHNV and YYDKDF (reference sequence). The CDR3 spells CATSRDQGNNQPQHF. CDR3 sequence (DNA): TGTGCCACCAGCAGAGATCAGGGCAACAATCAGCCCCAGCATTTT. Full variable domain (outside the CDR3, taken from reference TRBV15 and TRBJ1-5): DAMVIQNPRYQVTQFGKPVTLSCSQTLNHNVMYWYQQKSSQAPKLLFHYYDKDFNNEADTPDNFQSRRPNTSFCFLDIRSPGLGDTAMYLCATSRDQGNNQPQHFGDGTRLSIL.

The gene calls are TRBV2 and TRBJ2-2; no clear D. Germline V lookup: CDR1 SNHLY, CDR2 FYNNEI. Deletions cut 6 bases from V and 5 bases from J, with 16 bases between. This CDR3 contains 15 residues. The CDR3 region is CASSPVARRTGELFF. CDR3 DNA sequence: TGTGCCAGCAGCCCGGTGGCTAGGAGAACCGGGGAGCTGTTTTTT. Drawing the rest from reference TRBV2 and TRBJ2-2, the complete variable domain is EPEVTQTPSHQVTQMGQEVILRCVPISNHLYFYWYRQILGQKVEFLVSFYNNEISEKSEIFDDQFSVERPDGSNFTLKIRSTKLEDSAMYFCASSPVARRTGELFFGEGSRLTVL.

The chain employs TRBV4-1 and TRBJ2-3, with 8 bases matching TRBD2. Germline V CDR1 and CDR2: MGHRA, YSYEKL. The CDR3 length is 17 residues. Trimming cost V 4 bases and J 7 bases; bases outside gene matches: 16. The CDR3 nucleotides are TGCGCCAGCAGCCCCTTTCTGGGCGGGGGGCCGACTAATACGCAGTATTTT. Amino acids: CASSPFLGGGPTNTQYF.

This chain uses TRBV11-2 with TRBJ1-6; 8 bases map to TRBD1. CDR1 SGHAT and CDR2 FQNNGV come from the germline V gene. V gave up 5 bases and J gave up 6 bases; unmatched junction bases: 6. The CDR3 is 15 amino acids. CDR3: CASSRGQVFNSPLHF. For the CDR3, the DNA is TGTGCCAGCAGCCGGGGACAGGTTTTTAATTCACCCCTCCACTTT.

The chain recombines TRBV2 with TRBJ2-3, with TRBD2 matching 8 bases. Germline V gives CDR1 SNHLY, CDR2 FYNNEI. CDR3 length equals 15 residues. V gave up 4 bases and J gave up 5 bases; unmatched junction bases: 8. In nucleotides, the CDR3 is TGTGCCAGCAGTGCAGATCGGGGGGGCAAAGATACGCAGTATTTT. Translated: CASSADRGGKDTQYF.